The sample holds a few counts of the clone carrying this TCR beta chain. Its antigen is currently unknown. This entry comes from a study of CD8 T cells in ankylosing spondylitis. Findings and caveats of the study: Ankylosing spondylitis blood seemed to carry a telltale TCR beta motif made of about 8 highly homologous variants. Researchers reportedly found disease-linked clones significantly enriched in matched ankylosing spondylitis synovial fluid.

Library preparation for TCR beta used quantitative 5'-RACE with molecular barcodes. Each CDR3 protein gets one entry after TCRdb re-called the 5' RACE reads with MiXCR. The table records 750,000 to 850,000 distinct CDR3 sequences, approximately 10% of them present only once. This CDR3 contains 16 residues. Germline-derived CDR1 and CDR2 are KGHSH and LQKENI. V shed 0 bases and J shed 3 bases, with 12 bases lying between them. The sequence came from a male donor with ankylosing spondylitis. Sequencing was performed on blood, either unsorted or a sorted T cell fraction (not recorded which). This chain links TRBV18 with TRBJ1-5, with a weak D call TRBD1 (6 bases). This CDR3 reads CASSPPGAAFNQPQHF. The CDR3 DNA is TGTGCCAGCTCACCACCGGGGGCTGCCTTCAATCAGCCCCAGCATTTT.